This T cell receptor (beta chain) appears in the sequencing data of a study of PD-1 blockade in classical Hodgkin lymphoma. This clone was seen only a few times. Time point given: cycle 4 day 1 (C4D1), after more than five weeks of nivolumab. Brentuximab vedotin exposure varied among the patients, all of whom had relapsed after autologous stem cell transplantation. Isolation of CD4+ T cells from thawed PBMCs was performed by magnetic negative selection. The repertoire was sequenced with immunoSEQ multiplex PCR; TCRdb's copy has only in-frame clones and lacks some. The profile shows tens of thousands of clones, about 90% of them singletons. Source: CD4+ T cells from blood, taken before the fourth cycle of nivolumab. This clonotype was obtained from a human donor with classical Hodgkin lymphoma.

The CDR3 loop is CASSRWANYGYTF. In DNA form, the CDR3 reads TGTGCCAGCAGCAGGTGGGCTAACTATGGCTACACCTTC. V is TRBV11-2 and J is TRBJ1-2; D remains unclear. The CDR3 is made up of 13 amino acids. Trimming pared 5 bases from V and 0 bases from J, leaving 7 bases between. CDR1 and CDR2 (germline): SGHAT, FQNNGV.